These T cell receptor beta chains were read from a single sample in a study of control samples from healthy donors and cancer patients. This table comes from immunoSEQ multiplex PCR, and its TCRdb copy is limited to in-frame clones, with some not included. The table shows about 190,000 clones, with roughly nine tenths occurring only once. Sample: blood. These receptors all come from a young man in good health. Both conserved end residues are part of each CDR3. The D gene is left open where the match is weak. Clone size is stated in some rows and not others, as once, few, many or a class when expanded.

d_gene	v_gene	abundance	j_gene	CDR3nt	CDR3aa
TRBD2	TRBV6-5	.	TRBJ2-1	TGTGCCAGCAGACCGACTAGCGGGGGTCTCGGGCAGTTCTTC	CASRPTSGGLGQFF
.	TRBV29-1	.	TRBJ1-2	TGCAGCGTTGCCGGCGCAGGGGTAGGCTATGGCTACACCTTC	CSVAGAGVGYGYTF
.	TRBV18	.	TRBJ1-4	TGTGCCAGCTCACTCGGGGAAACTAATGAAAAACTGTTTTTT	CASSLGETNEKLFF
.	TRBV9	once	TRBJ1-3	TGTGCCAGCAGCCCAGGGAGGCGGGCAGGGGGAAACACCATATATTTT	CASSPGRRAGGNTIYF
.	TRBV2	.	TRBJ2-7	TGTGCCAGCAGTGAAGGGGGCGACGAGCAGTACTTC	CASSEGGDEQYF
.	TRBV18	.	TRBJ1-2	TGTGCCAGCTCACGAGATTCGGGGAGTAACGGCTATGGCTACACCTTC	CASSRDSGSNGYGYTF
.	TRBV2	.	TRBJ1-3	TGTGCCAGCAGTGAAGTCCGGGGACCTGGAAACACCATATATTTT	CASSEVRGPGNTIYF
.	TRBV19	.	TRBJ1-5	TGTGCCTTCGGAGTCTATAGCAATCAGCCCCAGCATTTT	CAFGVYSNQPQHF
TRBD1	TRBV30	.	TRBJ2-7	TGTGCCTGGGGGATCTCCCGGACAGGGAACGAGCAGTACTTC	CAWGISRTGNEQYF
.	TRBV2	.	TRBJ2-7	TGTGCCAGCAGTGAGGGGGCCCAGGCGACCTACGAGCAGTACTTC	CASSEGAQATYEQYF
.	TRBV4-1	.	TRBJ1-5	TGCGCCAGCAGCCAAGTAAGCCAGATGGACGTCTATCAGCCCCAGCATTTT	CASSQVSQMDVYQPQHF
TRBD1	TRBV9	.	TRBJ2-7	TGTGCCAGCAGCGAGGGGACAGGTGAGACCACCTACGAGCAGTACTTC	CASSEGTGETTYEQYF
TRBD2	TRBV11-2	.	TRBJ2-6	TGTGCCAGCACGGGGGGGGCCTCTGGGGCCAACGTCCTGACTTTC	CASTGGASGANVLTF
.	TRBV6-5	.	TRBJ1-2	TGTGCCAGCCGGGGCAGCCACACGTATGGCTACACCTTC	CASRGSHTYGYTF
TRBD1	TRBV27	.	TRBJ1-1	TGTGCCAGCAAATGGACAGGGGCGAACACTGAAGCTTTCTTT	CASKWTGANTEAFF
TRBD1	TRBV5-4	.	TRBJ2-1	TGTGCCAGCAGCGGGGACAGCAATGAGCAGTTCTTC	CASSGDSNEQFF
TRBD2	TRBV7-3	few	TRBJ2-1	TGTGCCAGCAGCTTAGGACTAGCGGGGGGGAATGAGCAGTTCTTC	CASSLGLAGGNEQFF
.	TRBV18	.	TRBJ1-3	TGTGCCAGCTCACCGAACAGCTCTGGAAACACCATATATTTT	CASSPNSSGNTIYF
.	TRBV5-1	once	TRBJ1-6	TGCGCCAGCAGCCAACAGGGAGCCAATTCACCCCTCCACTTT	CASSQQGANSPLHF
.	TRBV6-1	few	TRBJ2-6	TGTGCCAGCAGTGAAGTTTTAGGGGGGGCTGGGGCCAACGTCCTGACTTTC	CASSEVLGGAGANVLTF
TRBD1	TRBV7-8	.	TRBJ2-7	TGTGCCAGCAGCCCGGACAGGTACCGCGAGCAGTACTTC	CASSPDRYREQYF
.	TRBV6-5	.	TRBJ2-3	TGTGCCAGCAGTTACCGGAGCGGCTACACAGATACGCAGTATTTT	CASSYRSGYTDTQYF
.	TRBV5-4	once	TRBJ1-2	TGTGCCAGCAGCTTTCGGGGGAATAACTATGGCTACACCTTC	CASSFRGNNYGYTF
.	TRBV4-1	.	TRBJ1-4	TGCGCCAGCAGCCAACAGGGCTGGACTAATGAAAAACTGTTTTTT	CASSQQGWTNEKLFF
.	TRBV6-4	.	TRBJ2-2	TGTGCCAGCAGTGACTCGGGGGGCCCCACCGGGGAGCTGTTTTTT	CASSDSGGPTGELFF
.	TRBV11-2	.	TRBJ1-1	TGTGCCAGCAGCCTGAGGTTCTCGGCGGCTGAAGCTTTCTTT	CASSLRFSAAEAFF
TRBD1	TRBV6-6	.	TRBJ2-7	TGTGCCAGCAGTTACTCGGACAGGGCCTACGAGCAGTACTTC	CASSYSDRAYEQYF
TRBD1	TRBV30	.	TRBJ1-4	TGTGCCTGTTCAGCCGGGACAGGGGGCTCGGTGGGTGAAAAACTGTTTTTT	CACSAGTGGSVGEKLFF
.	TRBV6-1	.	TRBJ2-7	TGTGCCAGCAGTGAAGTTTCCGTGTACGAGCAGTACTTC	CASSEVSVYEQYF
.	TRBV7-9	.	TRBJ1-2	TGTGCCAGCAGCTTGTCCCGGGACACGGGGAGAGGTGGCTACACCTTC	CASSLSRDTGRGGYTF
.	TRBV6-6	.	TRBJ1-5	TGTGCCAGCAGTGCAGGGAGAGGGGGCAATCAGCCCCAGCATTTT	CASSAGRGGNQPQHF
.	TRBV6-5	.	TRBJ2-7	TGTGCCAGCACCTTAAGGCAGGGTAACGAGCAGTACTTC	CASTLRQGNEQYF
TRBD1	TRBV9	.	TRBJ2-7	TGTGCCAGCAGCTTCCGGGACAGGGGGACCTACGAGCAGTACTTC	CASSFRDRGTYEQYF
TRBD1	TRBV7-9	.	TRBJ1-1	TGTGCCAGCAGCTTCCCGGACAGGGGAGCTTTCTTT	CASSFPDRGAFF
.	TRBV5-6	.	TRBJ1-2	TGTGCCAGCAGCTTAGCCACCGTGGAGAGAAACTATGGCTACACCTTC	CASSLATVERNYGYTF
.	TRBV6-5	.	TRBJ2-6	TGTGCCAGCAGTTATGGATCTGGGGCCAACGTCCTGACTTTC	CASSYGSGANVLTF
.	TRBV10-1	.	TRBJ1-4	TGCGCCAGCAGTTCGTCGGCACGAGAGGGTGAAAAACTGTTTTTT	CASSSSAREGEKLFF
.	TRBV6-6	.	TRBJ1-2	TGTGCCAGCAGTTACTCGGGACAAATTCTTAACTATGGCTACACCTTC	CASSYSGQILNYGYTF